This T cell receptor (beta chain) was observed in a study of identical twins. TCRdb recomputed calls from the 5' RACE reads with MiXCR, one row per CDR3 protein. Of roughly 200,000 distinct CDR3 sequences listed, 6% to 9% are singletons. V gave up 2 bases and J gave up 8 bases, with 6 bases separating them. The CDR3 is made up of 12 amino acids. Per the germline V gene, CDR1 is MNHEY and CDR2 is SMNVEV (reference sequence). The same sample was also studied in work on yellow fever vaccine responses in identical twins.

This receptor was taken from a young woman in good health. Input material: memory (CD45RO+) T cells sorted from blood. The chain recombines TRBV27 with TRBJ2-2; D is unclear. Written as DNA, the CDR3 is TGTGCCAGCAGTTTAAACAGAGGGGAGCTGTTTTTT. Residues: CASSLNRGELFF.